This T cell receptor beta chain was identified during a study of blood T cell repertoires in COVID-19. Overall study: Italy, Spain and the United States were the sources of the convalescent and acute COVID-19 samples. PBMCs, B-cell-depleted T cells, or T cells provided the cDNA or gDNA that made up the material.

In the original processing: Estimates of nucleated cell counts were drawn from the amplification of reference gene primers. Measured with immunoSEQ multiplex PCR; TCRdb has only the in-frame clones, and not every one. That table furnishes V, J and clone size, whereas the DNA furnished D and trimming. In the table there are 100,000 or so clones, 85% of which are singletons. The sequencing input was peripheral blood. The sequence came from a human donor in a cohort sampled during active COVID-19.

The chain's CDR3 is CASSLVGGGSYEQYF. CDR3 DNA: TGCGCCAGCAGCTTGGTTGGCGGGGGATCGTACGAGCAGTACTTC. V usage is TRBV5-1 and J usage is TRBJ2-7; TRBD2 aligns across 7 bases. After removal of 0 bases from V and 4 bases from J, the junction contained 7 bases not matched to a gene. CDR1 is SGHRS and CDR2 is YFSETQ in the germline V gene. The CDR3 sequence is 15 residues long.